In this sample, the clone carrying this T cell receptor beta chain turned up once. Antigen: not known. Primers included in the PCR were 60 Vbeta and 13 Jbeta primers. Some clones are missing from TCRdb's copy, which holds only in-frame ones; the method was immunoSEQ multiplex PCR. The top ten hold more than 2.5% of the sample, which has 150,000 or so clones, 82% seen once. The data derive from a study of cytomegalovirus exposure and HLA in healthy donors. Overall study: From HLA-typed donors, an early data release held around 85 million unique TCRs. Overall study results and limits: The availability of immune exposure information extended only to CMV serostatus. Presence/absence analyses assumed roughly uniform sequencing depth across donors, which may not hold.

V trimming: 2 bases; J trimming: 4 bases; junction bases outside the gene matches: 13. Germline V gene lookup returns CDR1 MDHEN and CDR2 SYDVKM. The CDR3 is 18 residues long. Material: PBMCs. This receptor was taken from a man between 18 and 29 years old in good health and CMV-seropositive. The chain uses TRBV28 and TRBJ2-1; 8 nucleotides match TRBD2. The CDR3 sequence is CASSLSKSGSRVYNEQFF. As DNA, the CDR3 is TGTGCCAGCAGTTTAAGTAAAAGCGGGAGCCGGGTTTACAATGAGCAGTTCTTC.